This T cell receptor (beta chain) is drawn from a study of T cell responses to AZD1222 COVID-19 vaccine. Sequencing was performed with immunoSEQ multiplex PCR; in TCRdb, only in-frame clones are kept and a portion is missing. Among 90,000 to 150,000 clones listed, more than 85% were seen once. Concerning this clone: Its antigen is unknown.

Germline CDR1 reads MNHEY; CDR2 reads SVGAGI. Trimming stripped 7 bases from V and 1 base from J, with 11 bases between. The CDR3 has 15 residues. Overall study findings and caveats: Spike-specific TCR breadth and depth were elevated following two AZD1222 doses. Repertoires were collected only later (after the peak T cell response had occurred).

Source: peripheral blood, taken 28 days after the second AZD1222 dose. The chain is built from TRBV6-5 and TRBJ1-6, with D unclear. The source is an adult who received the AZD1222 COVID-19 vaccine. The CDR3, as DNA: TGTGCCAGCACCAACCATAGGTCCTATAATTCACCCCTCCACTTT. Translation: CASTNHRSYNSPLHF.